The source of this TCR beta chain is a study of blood T cell repertoires in COVID-19. The germline gives CDR1 SGHAT, CDR2 FQNNGV. The CDR3 is 14 residues long. Trimming took 5 bases from V and 6 from J; bases not matched to a gene: 9. In the authors' workflow: Amplification from reference gene primers served as the basis for estimated nucleated cell counts. Repertoires were generated with immunoSEQ multiplex PCR, while TCRdb's copy carries only in-frame clones and drops some. Clonal size and the V and J genes are those of that table, whereas D and trimming came from the DNA. The table includes some 46,000 clones, around 90% detected once.

The TCR sequence derives from a man aged 50 to 60 with acute or convalescent COVID-19. Sequencing input: peripheral blood. This chain joins TRBV11-2 and TRBJ1-1; TRBD1 agrees at 7 bases. The CDR3, as DNA: TGTGCCAGCAGCCTAAGACAGGGAATCCCTGAAGCTTTCTTT. As protein: CASSLRQGIPEAFF.